Listed below are T cell receptor beta chains from one sample, sequenced in a study of blood T cell repertoires in COVID-19. The data were produced by immunoSEQ multiplex PCR, yet TCRdb's version contains in-frame clones alone and is incomplete. The sample lists approximately 300,000 clones, 90% occurring once. Sequencing was performed on peripheral blood. Every receptor here comes from a woman younger than 45 with COVID-19, enrolled during active disease. CDR3s include the opening cysteine and the closing phenylalanine or tryptophan. D genes are given only for firm matches. Size values are once, few and many counts, or a class for expanded clones, and some rows have none.

CDR3 DNA,CDR3 protein,J gene,D gene,CDR3 length,V gene,clone size
TGTGCCTGGAGTGGAAGAGGCAATCAGCCCCAGCATTTT,CAWSGRGNQPQHF,TRBJ1-5,-,13,TRBV30,-
TGTGCCAGCAGCACGCGACTAGCGGGAATCAGCAATGAGCAGTTCTTC,CASSTRLAGISNEQFF,TRBJ2-1,TRBD2,16,TRBV7-6,-
TGCGCCAGCAGCCCAGGACAGGGTGGGACAGATACGCAGTATTTT,CASSPGQGGTDTQYF,TRBJ2-3,TRBD1,15,TRBV5-1,-
TGTGCCAGCAGTGGACCGGGACAGGGATTACAGTACTTC,CASSGPGQGLQYF,TRBJ2-7,TRBD1,13,TRBV6-2/TRBV6-3,-
TGTGCCAGCAGCCCACTAGCGGGAGGGTGGTCCTACGAGCAGTACTTC,CASSPLAGGWSYEQYF,TRBJ2-7,TRBD2,16,TRBV7-2,-
TGTGCCAGCACCCTCGGGTTAAACTATGGCTACACCTTC,CASTLGLNYGYTF,TRBJ1-2,-,13,TRBV12-3/TRBV12-4,-
TGTGCCAGCAGCCCGGGACTAGTATTGGAGACCCAGTACTTC,CASSPGLVLETQYF,TRBJ2-5,TRBD2,14,TRBV7-2,-
TGTGCCAGCAGCCAAGTATTCCTCGCGGCTAATGAAAAACTGTTTTTT,CASSQVFLAANEKLFF,TRBJ1-4,-,16,TRBV14,-
TGTGCCAGCAGATTAACAGGGGAAGAAAGTGAAAAACTGTTTTTT,CASRLTGEESEKLFF,TRBJ1-4,TRBD1,15,TRBV28,-
TGCGCCAGCAGCCCAACAGGGACTACGAACACTGAAGCTTTCTTT,CASSPTGTTNTEAFF,TRBJ1-1,-,15,TRBV5-1,-
TGCGCCAGCAGCTCGACTAGCGGGGGCCAAGAGACCCAGTACTTC,CASSSTSGGQETQYF,TRBJ2-5,TRBD2,15,TRBV5-1,-
TGTGCCAGCAGTTACGAAGGTCAGGCCGGGGAGCTGTTTTTT,CASSYEGQAGELFF,TRBJ2-2,-,14,TRBV6-5,-
TGTGCCAGCACTTCAGCGGGAGTCTACAATGAGCAGTTCTTC,CASTSAGVYNEQFF,TRBJ2-1,TRBD2,14,TRBV6-5,-
TGCGCCAGCAGCCAAAGGACTTTTAACACCGGGGAGCTGTTTTTT,CASSQRTFNTGELFF,TRBJ2-2,-,15,TRBV4-1,-
TGTGCCAGCTCACCCGACTACGGGGTCGGCAACAATGAGCAGTTCTTC,CASSPDYGVGNNEQFF,TRBJ2-1,-,16,TRBV18,-
TGTGCCAGCAGCTGGGACAGGGCGGATGAGACCCAGTACTTC,CASSWDRADETQYF,TRBJ2-5,TRBD1,14,TRBV7-2,-
TGTGCCAGCAGCTTCCGGGGACAGACCACAGATACGCAGTATTTT,CASSFRGQTTDTQYF,TRBJ2-3,TRBD1,15,TRBV7-2,few
TGTGCCAGCAGCTTAGGACTCTCTAGCGCGAGCTCCTACAATGAGCAGTTCTTC,CASSLGLSSASSYNEQFF,TRBJ2-1,-,18,TRBV7-2,-
TGTGCCAGTAGTACGGGACAGGGTAAAGAGCAGTACTTC,CASSTGQGKEQYF,TRBJ2-7,TRBD1,13,TRBV19,-
TGTGCCAGCAGCCGACTAGCGGGCCTCAATTACAATGAGCAGTTCTTC,CASSRLAGLNYNEQFF,TRBJ2-1,TRBD2,16,TRBV3-1/TRBV3-2,-
TGTGCCAGCAGTCACCGGAGAGCAACTAATGAAAAACTGTTTTTT,CASSHRRATNEKLFF,TRBJ1-4,-,15,TRBV6-5,-
TGTGCCAGCAGCCAAGTATCCCCCAGGGGCTCTGGAAACACCATATATTTT,CASSQVSPRGSGNTIYF,TRBJ1-3,-,17,TRBV3-1/TRBV3-2,-
TGTGCCAGCAGCCCCACGGACAGATACTACGAGCAGTACTTC,CASSPTDRYYEQYF,TRBJ2-7,-,14,TRBV7-6,-
TGTGCCAGCAGCGTAGGACTAGCGGGACACTCCGAGCAGTACTTC,CASSVGLAGHSEQYF,TRBJ2-7,TRBD2,15,TRBV9,-
TGTGCCAGCGTGCCGGGGTTCACTGAAGCTTTCTTT,CASVPGFTEAFF,TRBJ1-1,-,12,TRBV6-5,once
TGTGCCAGCAGCTTGGACAGGGGCTATCGGCAAGAGACCCAGTACTTC,CASSLDRGYRQETQYF,TRBJ2-5,TRBD1,16,TRBV5-5,-
TGCGCCAGCAGCTTCGATTGGACAGGGGGCGGTGAGACCCAGTACTTC,CASSFDWTGGGETQYF,TRBJ2-5,TRBD1,16,TRBV5-1,-
TGTGCCAGCAGTTACGACACAGGGGGATCACCCCTCCACTTT,CASSYDTGGSPLHF,TRBJ1-6,TRBD1,14,TRBV6-6,-
TGCAGTGCTAGTAGGCCAGAGGAGGAAAAACTGTTTTTT,CSASRPEEEKLFF,TRBJ1-4,-,13,TRBV20-1,-
TGTGCCACCAGTGATTTAAGTTCGGGGGTGGGTAGCACAGATACGCAGTATTTT,CATSDLSSGVGSTDTQYF,TRBJ2-3,-,18,TRBV24-1,once
TGCGCCAGCAGCCCCGGCGGGCCCCAGGGGTCGCGATCCTACGAGCAGTACTTC,CASSPGGPQGSRSYEQYF,TRBJ2-7,-,18,TRBV4-1,-
TGTGCCAGCCATAGCGGGAGCGGGGAGACCCAGTACTTC,CASHSGSGETQYF,TRBJ2-5,TRBD2,13,TRBV3-1/TRBV3-2,once
TGCAGCGTAGTTAGCGGGACAGATACGCAGTATTTT,CSVVSGTDTQYF,TRBJ2-3,TRBD2,12,TRBV29-1,-
TGCGCCAGCAGCTTGAAGGGGACTAGCGGCGCGGGGGAGCTGTTTTTT,CASSLKGTSGAGELFF,TRBJ2-2,TRBD2,16,TRBV5-1,-
TGTGCCAGCAGTCACACCCGGGACAGCTATGGCTACACCTTC,CASSHTRDSYGYTF,TRBJ1-2,TRBD1,14,TRBV27,-
TGTGCCAGCAACTCCCAGGGAGGACAGCCCCAGCATTTT,CASNSQGGQPQHF,TRBJ1-5,-,13,TRBV2,few
TGTGCCAGCAGTCAATACAGGACAGGGCAAGAGACCCAGTACTTC,CASSQYRTGQETQYF,TRBJ2-5,TRBD1,15,TRBV6-2/TRBV6-3,-
TGTGCCAGCAGCGCAGGGGACGGCGCATGGGATCAGCCCCAGCATTTT,CASSAGDGAWDQPQHF,TRBJ1-5,-,16,TRBV5-6,-
TGTGCCAGCAGTTTGCCCCGGGACAGCCGCTCCAACAATCAGCCCCAGCATTTT,CASSLPRDSRSNNQPQHF,TRBJ1-5,TRBD1,18,TRBV28,few
TGTGCCATCAGTCCCGCGGGACAGGCCCAGCCCCAGCATTTT,CAISPAGQAQPQHF,TRBJ1-5,TRBD1,14,TRBV10-3,-
TGTGCCAGCAGCCGGCGACAGGGCGGGGGGGCCAACGTCCTGACTTTC,CASSRRQGGGANVLTF,TRBJ2-6,TRBD1,16,TRBV13,-
TGTGCCAGCAGCTTAAGCGGCGCGACCCAGTACTTC,CASSLSGATQYF,TRBJ2-5,-,12,TRBV7-6,-
TGTGCCAGCAGTTTCACAGGGAGCTCAGGAAACACCATATATTTT,CASSFTGSSGNTIYF,TRBJ1-3,-,15,TRBV27,-
TGCGCCAGCAGCTCCCGGGTAGCGGGAGTGACAGATACGCAGTATTTT,CASSSRVAGVTDTQYF,TRBJ2-3,TRBD2,16,TRBV5-1,-
TGTGCCTGGAGTTGGCGGGGGCGCAAGGCCCAGCATTTT,CAWSWRGRKAQHF,TRBJ1-5,-,13,TRBV30,-
TGTGCCAGCAGTCCCGGGGAGTATAATTCACCCCTCCACTTT,CASSPGEYNSPLHF,TRBJ1-6,-,14,TRBV27,-
TGTGCCAGTAGCTCCCCGGGGGACATTCAGTACTTC,CASSSPGDIQYF,TRBJ2-4,-,12,TRBV19,-
TGTGCCAGCAGTTCCCGAAACATTCAGTACTTC,CASSSRNIQYF,TRBJ2-4,-,11,TRBV6-5,-
TGTGCCAGTTGGACAGTGTTTAATGAAAAACTGTTTTTT,CASWTVFNEKLFF,TRBJ1-4,-,13,TRBV2,-
TGTGCCAGTAGTTTGGACAGGGGAGAGACCCAGTACTTC,CASSLDRGETQYF,TRBJ2-5,TRBD1,13,TRBV19,-
TGTGCCGGGGCACTGGCGGGGTATTCACCCCTCCACTTT,CAGALAGYSPLHF,TRBJ1-6,-,13,TRBV30,-
TGTGCCAGTACCCCACTCCAGGGAAGTGGCTACACCTTC,CASTPLQGSGYTF,TRBJ1-2,-,13,TRBV19,few
TGTGCCAGCAGCTCCCGGGGTAGCATCAATCAGCCCCAGCATTTT,CASSSRGSINQPQHF,TRBJ1-5,-,15,TRBV5-6,few
TGTGCCAGTAGTATCACAGGGGGTGGTTCGGAGCAGTACTTC,CASSITGGGSEQYF,TRBJ2-7,TRBD1,14,TRBV19,-
TGTGCCTGGAGGGGACAGGGCTCTGGAAACACCATATATTTT,CAWRGQGSGNTIYF,TRBJ1-3,TRBD1,14,TRBV30,-
TGTGCCACCCGCGGGGGCGGGACTGGGACCCAGTACTTC,CATRGGGTGTQYF,TRBJ2-5,-,13,TRBV19,-
TGTGCCAGCAGCGCCTCGAGCTTGACCTACGAGCAGTACTTC,CASSASSLTYEQYF,TRBJ2-7,-,14,TRBV4-2,-
TGTGCCTGGAGGGGAGACCAGTTAGGGAACACTGAAGCTTTCTTT,CAWRGDQLGNTEAFF,TRBJ1-1,-,15,TRBV30,once
TGTGCCAGCAGCCCGACAGGGAAGGGCACAGATACGCAGTATTTT,CASSPTGKGTDTQYF,TRBJ2-3,TRBD1,15,TRBV6-4,-